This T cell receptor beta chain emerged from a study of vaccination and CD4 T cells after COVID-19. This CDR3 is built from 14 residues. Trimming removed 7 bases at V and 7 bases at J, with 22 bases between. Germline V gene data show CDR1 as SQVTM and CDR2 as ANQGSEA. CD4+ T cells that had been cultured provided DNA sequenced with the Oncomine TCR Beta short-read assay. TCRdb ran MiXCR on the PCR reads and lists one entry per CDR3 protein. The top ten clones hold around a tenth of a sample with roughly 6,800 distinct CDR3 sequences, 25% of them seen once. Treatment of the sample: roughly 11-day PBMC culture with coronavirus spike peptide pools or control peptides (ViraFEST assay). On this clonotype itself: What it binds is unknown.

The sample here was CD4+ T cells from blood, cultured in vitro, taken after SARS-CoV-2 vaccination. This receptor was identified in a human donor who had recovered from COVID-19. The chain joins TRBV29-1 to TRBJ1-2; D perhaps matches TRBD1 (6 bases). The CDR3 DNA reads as TGCAGCGCCCGAGCCCCGGGGGGGGGCGGTGGCTACACCTTC. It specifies CSARAPGGGGGYTF. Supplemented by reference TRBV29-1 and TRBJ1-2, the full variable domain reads SAVISQKPSRDICQRGTSLTIQCQVDSQVTMMFWYRQQPGQSLTLIATANQGSEATYESGFVIDKFPISRPNLTFSTLTVSNMSPEDSSIYLCSARAPGGGGGYTFGSGTRLTVV.